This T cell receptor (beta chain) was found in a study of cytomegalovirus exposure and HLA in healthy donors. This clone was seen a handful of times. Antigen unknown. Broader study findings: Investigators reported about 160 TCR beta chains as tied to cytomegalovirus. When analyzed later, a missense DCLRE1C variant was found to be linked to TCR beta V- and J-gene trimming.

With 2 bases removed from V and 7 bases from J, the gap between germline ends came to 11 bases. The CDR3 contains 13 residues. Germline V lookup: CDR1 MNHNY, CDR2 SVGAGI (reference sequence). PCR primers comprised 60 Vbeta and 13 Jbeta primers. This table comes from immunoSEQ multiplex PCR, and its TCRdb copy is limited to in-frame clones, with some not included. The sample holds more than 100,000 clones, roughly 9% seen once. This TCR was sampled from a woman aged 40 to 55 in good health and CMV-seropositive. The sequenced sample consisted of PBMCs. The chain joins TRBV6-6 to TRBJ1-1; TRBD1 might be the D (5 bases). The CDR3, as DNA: TGTGCCAGCAGTTACGCGGCGGGGGTTGAAGCTTTCTTT. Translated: CASSYAAGVEAFF.